What follows are 6 T cell receptor beta chains derived from one specimen sequenced in a study of cytomegalovirus exposure and HLA in healthy donors. Only in-frame clones appear in the TCRdb table, and some are missing; sequencing was by immunoSEQ multiplex PCR. The sample shows 200,000 or so clones, around 84% of them seen only once. The sequenced sample consisted of PBMCs. These TCRs come from a man aged 18 to 29 in good health and CMV-seropositive.

The V and J genes are TRBV6-1 and TRBJ2-2, with D maybe TRBD2 (5 bases). V was cut by 1 base and J by 6 bases, with 6 bases left in between. Per germline, CDR1 MNHNS and CDR2 SASEGT. CDR3 size: 13 residues. The CDR3 here is CASSEVRAGELFF. The CDR3 DNA reads as TGTGCCAGCAGTGAAGTGCGGGCCGGGGAGCTGTTTTTT.

The chain has TRBV30 and TRBJ2-1; a possible D gene is TRBD1 (5 bases). Trimming took 3 bases from V and 7 from J, leaving 16 bases between them. The CDR3 sequence is 14 residues long. Germline V lookup: CDR1 GTSNPN, CDR2 SVGIG (reference sequence). CDR3 coding DNA: TGTGCCTGGAGAAGAGGCGATCCAGGGAATGAGCAGTTCTTC. Translated, it gives CAWRRGDPGNEQFF.

V usage is TRBV28 and J usage is TRBJ2-5; 9 bases fit TRBD1. Germline CDR1 reads MDHEN; CDR2 reads SYDVKM. The CDR3 runs to 15 residues. V lost 6 bases, J lost 2 bases, and 7 bases stayed unmatched. CDR3 bases: TGTGCCAGCAGCGGACAGGGGTCCGCACAAGAGACCCAGTACTTC. This gives the protein CASSGQGSAQETQYF.

This rearrangement joins TRBV7-2 to TRBJ1-5; D may be TRBD1 (6 bases). The CDR3 is made up of 15 amino acids. Trimming cost V 2 bases and J 3 bases, with 11 bases left between them. The germline V gene encodes CDR1 SGHTA and CDR2 FQGNSA. CDR3 DNA: TGTGCCAGCAGCTTAATCGGACAGACCAATCAGCCCCAGCATTTT. Protein sequence: CASSLIGQTNQPQHF.

The genes are TRBV30 and TRBJ1-2, with D perhaps TRBD1 (5 bases). V gave up 1 base and J gave up 8 bases, with 17 bases separating them. CDR1 and CDR2 (germline): GTSNPN, SVGIG (reference sequence). CDR3 size: 14 residues. The CDR3 is CAWSEGRPGEGYTF. The CDR3 region has the DNA TGTGCCTGGAGTGAGGGTCGCCCGGGGGAGGGCTACACCTTC. The full variable domain, rest sourced from reference TRBV30 and TRBJ1-2, is SQTIHQWPATLVQPVGSPLSLECTVEGTSNPNLYWYRQAAGRGLQLLFYSVGIGQISSEVPQNLSASRPQDRQFILSSKKLLLSDSGFYLCAWSEGRPGEGYTFGSGTRLTVV.

CDR3 DNA: TGTGCCAGCAGCGCCTGGGGTAGCGGGACCACCGGGGAGCTGTTTTTT. It translates to CASSAWGSGTTGELFF. The V call is TRBV9, the J call TRBJ2-2; 8 bases align to TRBD2. Germline V lookup: CDR1 SGDLS, CDR2 YYNGEE. This CDR3 comprises 16 residues. The J segment lost 4 bases and the V segment lost 3 bases, leaving 8 bases of the junction unmatched.